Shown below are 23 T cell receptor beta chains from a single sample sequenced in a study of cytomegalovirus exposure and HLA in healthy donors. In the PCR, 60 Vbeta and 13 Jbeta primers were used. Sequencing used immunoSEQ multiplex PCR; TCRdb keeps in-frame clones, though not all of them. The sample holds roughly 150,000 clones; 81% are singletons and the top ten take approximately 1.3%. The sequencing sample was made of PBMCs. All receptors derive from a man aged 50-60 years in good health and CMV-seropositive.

Here the CDR3 reads CAIVVEEGNTIYF. Written as DNA, the CDR3 is TGTGCCATCGTGGTGGAGGAGGGAAACACCATATATTTT. The chain employs TRBV2 and TRBJ1-3; D unclear. The V and J ends lost 10 bases and 4 bases respectively, with 14 bases between them. The CDR3 length is 13 residues. Germline loops: CDR1 SNHLY, CDR2 FYNNEI. The whole variable domain, filled in from reference TRBV2 and TRBJ1-3, reads EPEVTQTPSHQVTQMGQEVILRCVPISNHLYFYWYRQILGQKVEFLVSFYNNEISEKSEIFDDQFSVERPDGSNFTLKIRSTKLEDSAMYFCAIVVEEGNTIYFGEGSWLTVV.

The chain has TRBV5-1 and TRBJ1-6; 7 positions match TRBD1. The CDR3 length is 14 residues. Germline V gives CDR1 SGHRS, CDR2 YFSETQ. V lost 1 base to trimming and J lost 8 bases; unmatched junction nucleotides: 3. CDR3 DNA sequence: TGCGCCAGCAGCTTGACAGGGGCGGATTCACCCCTCCACTTT. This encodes CASSLTGADSPLHF.

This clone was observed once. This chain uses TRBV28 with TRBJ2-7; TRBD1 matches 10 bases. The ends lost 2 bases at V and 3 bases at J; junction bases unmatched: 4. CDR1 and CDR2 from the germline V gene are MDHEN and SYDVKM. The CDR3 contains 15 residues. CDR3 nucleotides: TGTGCCAGCAGTTTAGCGGGGGACAGGGGCTACGAGCAGTACTTC. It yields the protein CASSLAGDRGYEQYF. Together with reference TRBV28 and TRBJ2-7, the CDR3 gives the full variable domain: DVKVTQSSRYLVKRTGEKVFLECVQDMDHENMFWYRQDPGLGLRLIYFSYDVKMKEKGDIPEGYSVSREKKERFSLILESASTNQTSMYLCASSLAGDRGYEQYFGPGTRLTVT.

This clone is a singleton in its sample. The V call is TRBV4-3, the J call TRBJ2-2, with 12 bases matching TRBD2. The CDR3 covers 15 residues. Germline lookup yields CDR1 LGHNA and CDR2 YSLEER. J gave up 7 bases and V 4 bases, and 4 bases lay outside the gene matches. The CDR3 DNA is TGCGCCAGCAGCCGAAGGACTAGCGGGATCGGGGAGCTGTTTTTT. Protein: CASSRRTSGIGELFF.

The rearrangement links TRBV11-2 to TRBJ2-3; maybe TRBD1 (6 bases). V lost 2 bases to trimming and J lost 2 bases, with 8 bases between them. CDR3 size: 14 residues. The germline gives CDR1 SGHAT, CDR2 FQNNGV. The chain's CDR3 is CASSLMGATDTQYF. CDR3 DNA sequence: TGTGCCAGCAGCTTAATGGGGGCCACAGATACGCAGTATTTT. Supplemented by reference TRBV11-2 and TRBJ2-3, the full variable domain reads EAGVAQSPRYKIIEKRQSVAFWCNPISGHATLYWYQQILGQGPKLLIQFQNNGVVDDSQLPKDRFSAERLKGVDSTLKIQPAKLEDSAVYLCASSLMGATDTQYFGPGTRLTVL.

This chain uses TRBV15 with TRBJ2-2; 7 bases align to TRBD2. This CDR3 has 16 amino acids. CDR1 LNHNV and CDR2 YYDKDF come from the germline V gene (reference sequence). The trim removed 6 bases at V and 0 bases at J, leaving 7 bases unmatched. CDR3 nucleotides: TGTGCCACCAGTTCAAGCGGGGAAGCGAACACCGGGGAGCTGTTTTTT. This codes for CATSSSGEANTGELFF.

This CDR3 is CASSFPNTSGSTDTQYF. The CDR3 region has the DNA TGTGCCAGCAGTTTTCCCAATACTAGCGGAAGCACAGATACGCAGTATTTT. The chain uses TRBV27 and TRBJ2-3, with 8 bases that match TRBD2. V shed 3 bases, J shed 0 bases, and the junction held 8 bases outside the gene matches. Germline-derived CDR1 and CDR2 are MNHEY and SMNVEV (reference sequence). The CDR3 loop spans 17 amino acids.

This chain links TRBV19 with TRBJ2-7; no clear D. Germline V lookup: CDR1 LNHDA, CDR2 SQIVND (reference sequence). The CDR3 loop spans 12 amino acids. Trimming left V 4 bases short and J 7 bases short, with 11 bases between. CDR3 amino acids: CASSKIREEQYF. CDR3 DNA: TGTGCCAGTAGTAAGATTCGAGAGGAGCAGTACTTC. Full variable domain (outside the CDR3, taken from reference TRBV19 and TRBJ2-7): DGGITQSPKYLFRKEGQNVTLSCEQNLNHDAMYWYRQDPGQGLRLIYYSQIVNDFQKGDIAEGYSVSREKKESFPLTVTSAQKNPTAFYLCASSKIREEQYFGPGTRLTVT.

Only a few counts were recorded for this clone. The CDR3 DNA sequence: TGCGCCAGCAGCCCGGACAGTTATAACTATGGCTACACCTTC. It encodes CASSPDSYNYGYTF. The J gene is TRBJ1-2, the V gene TRBV5-1; D might be TRBD1 (6 bases). Germline CDR1 is SGHRS and CDR2 is YFSETQ. V was clipped by 4 bases and J by 1 base, with 11 bases between them. CDR3 size: 14 residues.

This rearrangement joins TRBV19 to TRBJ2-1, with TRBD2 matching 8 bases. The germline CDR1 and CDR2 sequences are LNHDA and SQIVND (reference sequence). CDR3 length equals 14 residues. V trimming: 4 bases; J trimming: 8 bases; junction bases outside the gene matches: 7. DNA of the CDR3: TGTGCCAGTAGTAGTAGCGGGATGCCGGATGAGCAGTTCTTC. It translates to CASSSSGMPDEQFF.

The CDR3 nucleotides read TGTGCCAGCAGGAATCATTATTCGTACAGGGAGACCCAGTACTTC. This translates into CASRNHYSYRETQYF. The V gene is TRBV6-4, the J gene TRBJ2-5; a weak D match, TRBD1 (5 bases). The germline V gene encodes CDR1 MRHNA and CDR2 SNTAGT. V lost 6 bases and J 5 bases, leaving 19 bases between the germline ends. The CDR3 consists of 15 residues.

The CDR3, as DNA: TGCGCCAGCAGCTTGGAAGGCGACAAATCCTACGAGCAGTACTTC. Protein: CASSLEGDKSYEQYF. The V gene is TRBV5-1, the J gene TRBJ2-5; no clear D. The tail of the sequence fits TRBJ2-7 better, so the J call may be wrong. Per the germline V gene, CDR1 is SGHRS and CDR2 is YFSETQ. This CDR3 contains 15 residues.

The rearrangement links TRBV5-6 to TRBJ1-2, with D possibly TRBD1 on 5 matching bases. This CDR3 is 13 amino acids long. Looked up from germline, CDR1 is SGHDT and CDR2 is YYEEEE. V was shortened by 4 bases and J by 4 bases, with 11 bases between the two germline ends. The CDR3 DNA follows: TGTGCCAGCAGCCCCGACAGAGTCTATGGCTACACCTTC. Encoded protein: CASSPDRVYGYTF.

Here the CDR3 reads CASGDTGVTEAFF. CDR3 sequence (DNA): TGTGCCAGCGGAGACACAGGGGTCACTGAAGCTTTCTTT. The chain employs TRBV28 and TRBJ1-1; TRBD1 matches 7 bases. Trimming cost V 8 bases and J 4 bases; bases outside gene matches: 7. The germline gives CDR1 MDHEN, CDR2 SYDVKM. The CDR3 contains 13 residues.

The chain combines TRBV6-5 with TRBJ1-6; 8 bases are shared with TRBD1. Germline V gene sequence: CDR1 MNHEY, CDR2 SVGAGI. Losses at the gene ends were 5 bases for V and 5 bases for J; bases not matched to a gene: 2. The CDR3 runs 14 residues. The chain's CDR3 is CASSMDRDNSPLHF. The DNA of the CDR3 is TGTGCCAGCAGTATGGACAGGGATAATTCACCCCTCCACTTT.

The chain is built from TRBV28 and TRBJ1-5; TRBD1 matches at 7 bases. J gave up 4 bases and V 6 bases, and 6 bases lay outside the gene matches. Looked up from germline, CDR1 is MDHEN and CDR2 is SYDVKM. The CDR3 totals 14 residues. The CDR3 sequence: CASSQGGTNQPQHF. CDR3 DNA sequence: TGTGCCAGCAGCCAAGGGGGCACTAATCAGCCCCAGCATTTT.

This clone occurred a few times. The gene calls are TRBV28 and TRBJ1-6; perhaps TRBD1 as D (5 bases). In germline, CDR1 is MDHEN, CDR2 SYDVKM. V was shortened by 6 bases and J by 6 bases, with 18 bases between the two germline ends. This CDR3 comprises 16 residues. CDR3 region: CASSPRVGWVNSPLHF. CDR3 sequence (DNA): TGTGCCAGCAGCCCCAGGGTTGGATGGGTTAATTCACCCCTCCACTTT.

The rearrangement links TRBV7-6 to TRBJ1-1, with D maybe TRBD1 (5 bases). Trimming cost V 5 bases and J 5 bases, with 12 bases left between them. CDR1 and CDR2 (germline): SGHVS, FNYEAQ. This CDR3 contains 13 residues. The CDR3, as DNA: TGTGCCAGCAGCGCGCAGGGTTGGACTGAAGCTTTCTTT. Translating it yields CASSAQGWTEAFF.

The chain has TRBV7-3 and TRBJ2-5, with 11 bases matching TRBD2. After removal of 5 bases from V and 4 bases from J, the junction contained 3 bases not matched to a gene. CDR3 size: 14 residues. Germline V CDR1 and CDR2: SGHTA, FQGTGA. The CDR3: CASSPGTSGETQYF. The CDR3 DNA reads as TGTGCCAGCAGCCCCGGGACTAGCGGAGAGACCCAGTACTTC.

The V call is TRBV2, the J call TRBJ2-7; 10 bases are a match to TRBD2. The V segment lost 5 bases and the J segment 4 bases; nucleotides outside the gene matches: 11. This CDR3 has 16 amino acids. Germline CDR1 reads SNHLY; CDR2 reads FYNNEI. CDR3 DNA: TGTGCCAGCAGTAGGCTAGCGGGGGCAAGTAATTACGAGCAGTACTTC. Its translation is CASSRLAGASNYEQYF.

CDR3 in DNA: TGTGCCAGCAGCTTGAGCCCATTCTCCGAGCAGTACTTC. It codes for CASSLSPFSEQYF. This chain joins TRBV5-5 and TRBJ2-7; no definite D call. The CDR3 runs 13 residues. In germline, CDR1 is SGHKS, CDR2 YYEKEE (reference sequence). V lost 1 base and J lost 6, with 11 bases in between.

CDR3: CASSRDILNTEAFF. In DNA, the CDR3 is TGTGCCAGCAGCAGAGACATACTCAACACTGAAGCTTTCTTT. V and J are TRBV6-5 and TRBJ1-1, with unresolved D. Trimming removed 6 bases at V and 2 bases at J, with 13 bases between. CDR3 length: 14 amino acids. In germline, CDR1 is MNHEY, CDR2 SVGAGI.

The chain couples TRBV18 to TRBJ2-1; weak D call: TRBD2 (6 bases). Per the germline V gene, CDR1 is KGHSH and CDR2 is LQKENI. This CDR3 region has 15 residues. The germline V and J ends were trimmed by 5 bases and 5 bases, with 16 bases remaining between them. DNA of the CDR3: TGTGCCAGCTCAATCATCCAGCGGGTCGACAATGAGCAGTTCTTC. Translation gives CASSIIQRVDNEQFF.